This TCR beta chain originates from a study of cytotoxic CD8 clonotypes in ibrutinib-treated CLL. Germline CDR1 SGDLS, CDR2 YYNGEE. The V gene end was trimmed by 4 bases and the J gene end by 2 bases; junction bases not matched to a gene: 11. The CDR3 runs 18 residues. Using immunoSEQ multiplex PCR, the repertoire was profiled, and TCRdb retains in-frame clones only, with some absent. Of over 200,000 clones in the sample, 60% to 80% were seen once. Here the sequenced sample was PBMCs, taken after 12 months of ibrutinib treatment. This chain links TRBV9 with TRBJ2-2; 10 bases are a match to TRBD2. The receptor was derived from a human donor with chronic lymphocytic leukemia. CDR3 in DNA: TGTGCCAGCAGCTCTAGGGCTAGCGGGGGCCACAACACCGGGGAGCTGTTTTTT. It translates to CASSSRASGGHNTGELFF.